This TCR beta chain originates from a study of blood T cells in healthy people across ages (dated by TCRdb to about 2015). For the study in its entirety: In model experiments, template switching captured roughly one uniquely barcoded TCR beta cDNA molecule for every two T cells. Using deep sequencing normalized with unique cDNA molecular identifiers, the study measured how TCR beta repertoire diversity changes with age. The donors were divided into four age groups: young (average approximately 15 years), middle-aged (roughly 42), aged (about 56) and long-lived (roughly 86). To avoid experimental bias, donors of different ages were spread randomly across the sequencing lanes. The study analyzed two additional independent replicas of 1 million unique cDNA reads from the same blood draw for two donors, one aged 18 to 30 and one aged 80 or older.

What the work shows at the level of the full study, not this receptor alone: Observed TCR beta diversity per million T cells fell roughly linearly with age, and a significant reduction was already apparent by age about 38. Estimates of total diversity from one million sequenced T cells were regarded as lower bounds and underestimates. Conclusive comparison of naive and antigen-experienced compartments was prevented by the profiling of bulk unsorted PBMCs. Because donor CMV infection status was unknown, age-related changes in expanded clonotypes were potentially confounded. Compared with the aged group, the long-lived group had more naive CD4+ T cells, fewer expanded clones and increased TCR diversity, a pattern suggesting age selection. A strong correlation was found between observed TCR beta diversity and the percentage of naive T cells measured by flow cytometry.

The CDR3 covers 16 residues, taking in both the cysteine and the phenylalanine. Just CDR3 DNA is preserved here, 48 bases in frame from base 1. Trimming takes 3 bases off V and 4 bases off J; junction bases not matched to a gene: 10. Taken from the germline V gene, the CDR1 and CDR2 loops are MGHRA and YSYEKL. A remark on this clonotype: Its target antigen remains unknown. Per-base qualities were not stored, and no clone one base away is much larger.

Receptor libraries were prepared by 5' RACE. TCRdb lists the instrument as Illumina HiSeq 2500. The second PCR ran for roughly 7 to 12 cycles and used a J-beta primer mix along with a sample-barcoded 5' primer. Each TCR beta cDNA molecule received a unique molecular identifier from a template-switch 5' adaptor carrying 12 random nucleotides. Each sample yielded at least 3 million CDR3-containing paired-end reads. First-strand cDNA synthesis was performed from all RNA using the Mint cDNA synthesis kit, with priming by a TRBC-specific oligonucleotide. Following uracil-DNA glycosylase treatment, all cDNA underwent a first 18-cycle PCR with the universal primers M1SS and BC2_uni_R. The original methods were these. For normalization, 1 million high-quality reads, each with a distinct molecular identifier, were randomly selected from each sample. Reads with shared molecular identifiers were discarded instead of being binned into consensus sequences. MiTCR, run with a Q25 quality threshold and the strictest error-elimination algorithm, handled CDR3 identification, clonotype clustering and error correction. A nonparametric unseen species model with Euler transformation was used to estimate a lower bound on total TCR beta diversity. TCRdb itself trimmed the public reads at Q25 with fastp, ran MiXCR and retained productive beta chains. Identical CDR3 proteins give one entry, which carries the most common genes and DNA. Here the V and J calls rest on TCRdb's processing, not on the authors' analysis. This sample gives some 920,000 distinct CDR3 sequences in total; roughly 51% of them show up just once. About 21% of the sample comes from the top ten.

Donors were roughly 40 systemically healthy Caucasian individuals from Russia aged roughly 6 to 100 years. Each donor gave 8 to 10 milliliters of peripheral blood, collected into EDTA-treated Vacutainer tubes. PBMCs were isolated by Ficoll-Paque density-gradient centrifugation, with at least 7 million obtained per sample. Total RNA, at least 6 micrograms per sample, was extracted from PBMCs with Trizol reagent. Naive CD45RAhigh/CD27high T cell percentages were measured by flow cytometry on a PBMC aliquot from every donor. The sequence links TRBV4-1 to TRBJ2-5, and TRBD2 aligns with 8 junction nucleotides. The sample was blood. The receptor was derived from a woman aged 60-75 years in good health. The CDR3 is CASSQGSGSGGETQYF. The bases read TGCGCCAGCAGCCAGGGGAGCGGGAGCGGAGGAGAGACCCAGTACTTC.